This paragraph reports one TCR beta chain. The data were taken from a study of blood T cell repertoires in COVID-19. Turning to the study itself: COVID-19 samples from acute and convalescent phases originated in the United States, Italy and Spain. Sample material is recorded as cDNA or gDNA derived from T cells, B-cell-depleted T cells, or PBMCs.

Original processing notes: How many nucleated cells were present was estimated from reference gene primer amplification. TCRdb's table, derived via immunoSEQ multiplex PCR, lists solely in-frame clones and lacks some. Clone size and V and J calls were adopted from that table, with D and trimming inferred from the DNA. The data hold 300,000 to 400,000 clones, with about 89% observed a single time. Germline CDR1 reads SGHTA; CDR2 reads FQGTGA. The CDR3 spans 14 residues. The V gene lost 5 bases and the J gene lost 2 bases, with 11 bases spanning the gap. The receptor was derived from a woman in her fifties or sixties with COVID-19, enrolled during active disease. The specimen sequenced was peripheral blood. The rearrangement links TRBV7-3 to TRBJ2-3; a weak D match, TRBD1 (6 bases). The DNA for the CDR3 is TGTGCCAGCAGCCAACAGGGACCCACAGATACGCAGTATTTT. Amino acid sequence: CASSQQGPTDTQYF.